These 8 T cell receptor beta chains were sequenced from one sample in a study of blood T cell repertoires in COVID-19. Clones were read by immunoSEQ multiplex PCR, and TCRdb kept only the in-frame ones, dropping some. Of 80,000 to 100,000 clones listed, about 86% are singletons. Sequencing was performed on peripheral blood. The receptors were sampled from a woman between 55 and 75 years old in a cohort sampled during active or convalescent COVID-19.

This chain joins TRBV11-2 and TRBJ2-2; the D gene is possibly TRBD2 (7 bases). This CDR3 is 15 amino acids long. Per germline, CDR1 SGHAT and CDR2 FQNNGV. V was pared by 4 bases and J by 4 bases, with 13 bases between. CDR3 bases: TGTGCCAGCAGCTCTGAGGGGGGGATCACCGGGGAGCTGTTTTTT. This codes for CASSSEGGITGELFF.

The CDR3 nucleotides read TGTGCCATCAGGGAGGGACAGGCCGGCAATCAGCCCCAGCATTTT. Translating it yields CAIREGQAGNQPQHF. The chain uses TRBV10-3 and TRBJ1-5; TRBD1 matches 8 bases. V trimming: 6 bases; J trimming: 2 bases; junction bases outside the gene matches: 6. Looked up from germline, CDR1 is ENHRY and CDR2 is SYGVKD. This CDR3 spans 15 amino acids.

The chain combines TRBV4-2 with TRBJ1-1; no definite D call. The CDR3 contains 13 residues. Trimming took 4 bases from V and 1 from J, leaving 7 bases between them. Looked up from germline, CDR1 is LGHNA and CDR2 is YNFKEQ. The chain's CDR3 is CASSPTENTEAFF. In nucleotides, the CDR3 is TGTGCCAGCAGCCCCACTGAGAACACTGAAGCTTTCTTT.

V gene TRBV5-4 combines with J gene TRBJ1-4; tentatively, D is TRBD1 (5 bases). Trimming took off 4 bases at V and 5 bases at J, with 9 bases between the two ends. There are 13 residues in the CDR3. Germline values: CDR1 SGHNT, CDR2 YYREEE (reference sequence). CDR3 residues: CASSSRANEKLFF. CDR3 nucleotide sequence: TGTGCCAGCAGCAGCAGGGCAAATGAAAAACTGTTTTTT.

The J gene is TRBJ2-5, the V gene TRBV29-1; 8 bases agree with TRBD2. Germline CDR1 is SQVTM and CDR2 is ANQGSEA. The CDR3 totals 13 residues. The ends lost 7 bases at V and 1 base at J; junction bases unmatched: 5. The CDR3 DNA follows: TGCAGCGGATCCGGGACTAGCCAAGAGACCCAGTACTTC. It translates to CSGSGTSQETQYF.

The chain couples TRBV28 to TRBJ2-7; perhaps TRBD2 as D (6 bases). In germline, CDR1 is MDHEN, CDR2 SYDVKM. The length of the CDR3 is 17 residues. V was trimmed by 6 bases and J by 2 bases, leaving 23 bases between them. The CDR3: CASSPPRSGVRAYEQYF. The CDR3 DNA is TGTGCCAGCAGCCCTCCACGATCGGGGGTTAGGGCCTACGAGCAGTACTTC.

This chain connects TRBV6-6 to TRBJ1-6; D ambiguous. Germline V lookup: CDR1 MNHNY, CDR2 SVGAGI (reference sequence). Trimming removed 6 bases at V and 3 bases at J, with 9 bases between. The CDR3 sequence is 14 residues long. CDR3 in amino acids: CASSGVYYNSPLHF. The CDR3, as DNA: TGTGCCAGCAGCGGGGTGTACTATAATTCACCCCTCCACTTT.

This chain uses TRBV11-3 with TRBJ2-3; 9 bases agree with TRBD1. The length of the CDR3 is 15 residues. Trimming cost V 5 bases and J 0 bases; bases outside gene matches: 3. The germline CDR1 and CDR2 sequences are SGHNT and YENEEA. CDR3: CASSRGQGSTDTQYF. Here the CDR3 DNA reads TGTGCCAGCAGCCGTGGACAGGGGAGCACAGATACGCAGTATTTT.